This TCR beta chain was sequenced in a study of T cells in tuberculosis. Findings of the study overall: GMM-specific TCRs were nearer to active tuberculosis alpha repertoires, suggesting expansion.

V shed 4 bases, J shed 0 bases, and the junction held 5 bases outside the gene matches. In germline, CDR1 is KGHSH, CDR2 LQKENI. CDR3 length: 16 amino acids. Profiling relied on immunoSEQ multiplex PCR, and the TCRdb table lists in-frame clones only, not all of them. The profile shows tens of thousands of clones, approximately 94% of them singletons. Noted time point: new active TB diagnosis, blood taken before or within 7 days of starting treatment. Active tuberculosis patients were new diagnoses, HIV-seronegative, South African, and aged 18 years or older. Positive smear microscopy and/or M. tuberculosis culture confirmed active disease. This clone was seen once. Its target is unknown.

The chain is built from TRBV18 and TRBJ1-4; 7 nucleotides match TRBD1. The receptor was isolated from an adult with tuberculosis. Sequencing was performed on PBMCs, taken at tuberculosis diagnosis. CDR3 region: CASSQGTAATNEKLFF. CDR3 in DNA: TGTGCCAGCTCACAGGGGACAGCTGCAACTAATGAAAAACTGTTTTTT.